Presented here are 7 T cell receptor beta chains from one specimen sequenced in a study of shared clonotypes between healthy human individuals. TCRdb's copy holds only in-frame clones and misses some; the assay was immunoSEQ multiplex PCR. The sample records over 2 million clones, roughly 94% being singletons. Input material: naive CD4+ T cells sorted from blood. Subset noted: CD45RA+ positively selected. The receptors here all came from a man younger than 30 in good health.

The V and J genes are TRBV28 and TRBJ1-2, with 12 bases identical to TRBD1. With V trimmed by 6 bases and J by 4 bases, 6 bases remained unmatched. The CDR3 spans 15 residues. In germline, CDR1 is MDHEN, CDR2 SYDVKM. The CDR3 bases are TGTGCCAGCAGAGGGGGGACAGGGGGCGGCTATGGCTACACCTTC. It yields the protein CASRGGTGGGYGYTF.

This chain connects TRBV6-5 to TRBJ2-5; the D call may be TRBD1 or TRBD2 (5 bases each). The CDR3 runs 14 residues. Germline V gene lookup returns CDR1 MNHEY and CDR2 SVGAGI. Between the trimmed V and J ends, which lost 2 bases and 5 bases, there was a span of 12 bases. The CDR3 is CASSYRGAGETQYF. In nucleotides, the CDR3 is TGTGCCAGCAGTTACCGAGGGGCCGGGGAGACCCAGTACTTC.

Concerning this clone itself: This CDR3 is also generated by other DNA sequences in the sample. This chain uses TRBV7-2 with TRBJ2-3; D gene unclear. Trimming took off 3 bases at V and 5 bases at J, with 6 bases between the two ends. Germline V CDR1 and CDR2: SGHTA, FQGNSA. The CDR3 extends over 12 amino acids. CDR3 nucleotide sequence: TGTGCCAGCAGCTTGTGGCGAGATACGCAGTATTTT. Amino acids: CASSLWRDTQYF. The full variable domain, rest sourced from reference TRBV7-2 and TRBJ2-3, is GAGVSQSPSNKVTEKGKDVELRCDPISGHTALYWYRQSLGQGLEFLIYFQGNSAPDKSGLPSDRFSAERTGGSVSTLTIQRTQQEDSAVYLCASSLWRDTQYFGPGTRLTVL.

The chain is built from TRBV28 and TRBJ1-2; 12 bases are a match to TRBD1. The V and J ends lost 5 bases and 8 bases, in that order; junction bases with no gene match: 9. The germline CDR1 and CDR2 sequences are MDHEN and SYDVKM. The CDR3 spans 15 residues. This CDR3 reads CASSNPGQGAGGYTF. The CDR3 region has the DNA TGTGCCAGCAGTAATCCGGGACAGGGGGCCGGAGGCTACACCTTC.

This clone was counted only a few times. The V and J genes are TRBV6-5 and TRBJ1-2, with D hard to call. CDR3 length: 11 amino acids. Germline V gene lookup returns CDR1 MNHEY and CDR2 SVGAGI. V lost 8 bases, J lost 1 base, and 5 bases lay in between. CDR3: CASGDNYGYTF. The CDR3 region has the DNA TGTGCCAGCGGGGATAACTATGGCTACACCTTC.

Details on this clone: Other nucleotide sequences in the sample specify the same CDR3. V and J are TRBV29-1 and TRBJ2-7, with D possibly being TRBD1 or TRBD2 (5 bases each). Germline V gene data show CDR1 as SQVTM and CDR2 as ANQGSEA. This CDR3 is 13 amino acids long. V was trimmed by 4 bases and J by 0 bases, leaving 10 bases between them. CDR3 region: CSVGDVSSYEQYF. CDR3 DNA: TGCAGCGTTGGGGACGTGAGCTCCTACGAGCAGTACTTC.

The V call is TRBV2, the J call TRBJ2-1; tentative D call: TRBD2 (5 bases). This CDR3 has 14 amino acids. Between the trimmed V and J ends, which lost 5 bases and 9 bases, there was a span of 17 bases. CDR1 SNHLY and CDR2 FYNNEI come from the germline V gene. This CDR3 reads CASSSDWSAGEQFF. In DNA, the CDR3 is TGTGCCAGCAGTTCGGACTGGAGCGCGGGTGAGCAGTTCTTC. The complete variable domain, with remaining parts taken from reference TRBV2 and TRBJ2-1, reads EPEVTQTPSHQVTQMGQEVILRCVPISNHLYFYWYRQILGQKVEFLVSFYNNEISEKSEIFDDQFSVERPDGSNFTLKIRSTKLEDSAMYFCASSSDWSAGEQFFGPGTRLTVL.